The entry below gives a single T cell receptor beta chain sequence along with its context. Original processing methods: Reference gene primers were amplified, and this amplification served to estimate nucleated cell counts. Assay used: immunoSEQ multiplex PCR; TCRdb lists only in-frame clones, some missing. V and J calls and clone size are those listed in that table; D and trimming were worked out from the DNA. The data contain about 190,000 clones, under 85% of them singletons. This record comes from a study of blood T cell repertoires in COVID-19. Study details: The samples span acute and convalescent COVID-19 from the United States, Italy and Spain. Sources were T cells, B-cell-depleted T cells, or PBMCs; the material itself was cDNA or gDNA.

This CDR3 comprises 14 residues. J was trimmed by 7 bases and V by 5 bases; bases with no gene match: 9. Germline V CDR1 and CDR2: SGHTA, FQGNSA. The specimen was peripheral blood. This clonotype was sampled from a man aged 60 to 69 with active or convalescent COVID-19. The rearrangement joins TRBV7-2 to TRBJ1-1; TRBD1 agrees at 8 bases. CDR3 bases: TGTGCCAGCAGCCCTAGGACAGGGACACTTGAAGCTTTCTTT. Residues: CASSPRTGTLEAFF.